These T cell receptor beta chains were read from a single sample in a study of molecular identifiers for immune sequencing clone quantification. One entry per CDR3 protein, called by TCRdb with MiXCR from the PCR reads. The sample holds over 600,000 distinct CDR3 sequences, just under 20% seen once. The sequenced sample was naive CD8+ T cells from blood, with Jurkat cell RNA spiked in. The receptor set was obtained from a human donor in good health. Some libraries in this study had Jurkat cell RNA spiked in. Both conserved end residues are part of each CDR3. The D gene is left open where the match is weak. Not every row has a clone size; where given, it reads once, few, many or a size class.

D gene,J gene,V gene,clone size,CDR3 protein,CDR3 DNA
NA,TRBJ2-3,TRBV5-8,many,CASSLGVYPDTQYF,TGTGCCAGCAGCTTGGGGGTGTATCCAGATACGCAGTATTTT
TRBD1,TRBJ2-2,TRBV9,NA,CASSADRGPNTGELFF,TGTGCCAGCAGCGCGGACAGGGGCCCAAACACCGGGGAGCTGTTTTTT
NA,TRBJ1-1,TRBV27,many,CASSSPGNTEAFF,TGTGCCAGCAGTTCACCGGGAAACACTGAAGCTTTCTTT
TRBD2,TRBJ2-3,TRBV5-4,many,CASSATGTIKYF,TGTGCCAGCAGCGCCACCGGGACTATTAAGTATTTT
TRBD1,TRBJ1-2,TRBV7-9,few,CASSPLSTGAKGYTF,TGTGCCAGCAGCCCCCTATCGACAGGGGCGAAAGGCTACACCTTC
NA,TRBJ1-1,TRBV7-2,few,CASSPRSGWNTEAFF,TGTGCCAGCAGCCCCCGATCGGGATGGAACACTGAAGCTTTCTTT
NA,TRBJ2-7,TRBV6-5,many,CASSYSFLQGFYEQYF,TGTGCCAGCAGTTACTCGTTCCTCCAGGGGTTCTACGAGCAGTACTTC
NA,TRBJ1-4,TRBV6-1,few,CASSERRGEVKLFF,TGTGCCAGCAGTGAACGTCGGGGGGAAGTAAAACTGTTTTTT
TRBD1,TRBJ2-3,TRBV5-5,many,CASSFGTGGTDTQYF,TGTGCCAGCAGCTTTGGGACAGGGGGCACAGATACGCAGTATTTT
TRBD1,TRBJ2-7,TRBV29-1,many,CTAGGLYEQYF,TGCACGGCAGGGGGCCTCTACGAGCAGTACTTC
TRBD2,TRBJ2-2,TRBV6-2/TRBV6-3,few,CASSTGLAVGTGELFF,TGTGCCAGCAGCACCGGACTAGCGGTGGGCACCGGGGAGCTGTTTTTT
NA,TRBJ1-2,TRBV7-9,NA,CASSLEGSSGGFNYGYTF,TGTGCCAGCAGCTTAGAAGGATCTTCGGGGGGCTTTAACTATGGCTACACCTTC
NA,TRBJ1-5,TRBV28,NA,CAGSRRDNHQPQHF,TGCGCCGGCAGTCGTCGGGACAATCATCAGCCCCAGCATTTT
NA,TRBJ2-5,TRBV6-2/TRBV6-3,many,CASSYYLVETGDQETQYF,TGTGCCAGCAGTTACTATCTTGTGGAAACGGGGGACCAAGAGACCCAGTACTTC
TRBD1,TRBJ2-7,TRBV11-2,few,CASRPRQGTYEQYF,TGTGCCAGCAGGCCCCGACAGGGAACCTACGAGCAGTACTTC
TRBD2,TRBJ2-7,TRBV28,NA,CASRTGYGTQTSGTFYEQYF,TGTGCCAGTCGGACAGGTTATGGGACACAGACTAGCGGGACCTTCTACGAGCAGTACTTC
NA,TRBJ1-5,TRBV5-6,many,CASSFGPLGTQPQHF,TGTGCCAGCAGCTTTGGGCCCCTGGGTACTCAGCCCCAGCATTTT
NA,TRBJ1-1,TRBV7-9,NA,CASSPPVVINTEAFF,TGTGCCAGCAGCCCCCCCGTTGTTATAAACACTGAAGCTTTCTTT
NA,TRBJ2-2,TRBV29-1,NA,CSVPGYKNTGELFF,TGCAGCGTTCCGGGATACAAGAACACCGGGGAGCTGTTTTTT
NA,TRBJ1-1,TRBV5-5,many,CASSSGRSTEAFF,TGTGCCAGCAGCTCAGGTAGGAGCACTGAAGCTTTCTTT
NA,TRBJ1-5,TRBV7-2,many,CASSLWPYSNQPQHF,TGTGCCAGCAGCTTATGGCCGTATAGCAATCAGCCCCAGCATTTT
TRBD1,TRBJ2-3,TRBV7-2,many,CASRDRDRDSTDTQYF,TGTGCCAGCAGGGACCGGGACAGGGATAGTACAGATACGCAGTATTTT
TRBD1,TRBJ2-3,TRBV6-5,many,CASSYFRTGAQYF,TGTGCCAGCAGTTACTTTAGGACAGGGGCCCAGTATTTT
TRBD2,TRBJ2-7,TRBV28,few,CASSLWGGVGSHEQYF,TGTGCCAGCAGTCTTTGGGGGGGGGTTGGTAGTCACGAGCAGTACTTC
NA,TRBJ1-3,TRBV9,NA,CASTLDGGAGNTIYF,TGTGCCAGCACCTTAGATGGGGGGGCTGGAAACACCATATATTTT
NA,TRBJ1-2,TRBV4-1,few,CASSRAMGGMPSGYGYTF,TGCGCCAGCAGCCGAGCCATGGGGGGCATGCCCTCCGGATATGGCTACACCTTC
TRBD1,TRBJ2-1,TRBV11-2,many,CASRQTQPGTGTYNEQFF,TGTGCCAGCAGACAAACACAACCCGGGACAGGGACTTACAATGAGCAGTTCTTC
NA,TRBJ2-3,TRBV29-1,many,CSVELRYTQYF,TGCAGCGTTGAGCTTAGATATACGCAGTATTTT
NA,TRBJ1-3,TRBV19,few,CASRGRSDPGNTIYF,TGTGCCAGTAGGGGACGGTCGGACCCTGGAAACACCATATATTTT
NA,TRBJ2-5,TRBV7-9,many,CASSPNQQETQYF,TGTGCCAGCAGTCCAAACCAACAAGAGACCCAGTACTTC
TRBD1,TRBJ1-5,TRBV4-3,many,CASITGTGYKVRNQPQHF,TGCGCCAGCATTACCGGGACAGGGTATAAGGTACGCAATCAGCCCCAGCATTTT
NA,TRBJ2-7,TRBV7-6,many,CASSFGPAGDRSEQYF,TGTGCCAGCAGCTTTGGCCCGGCAGGGGATCGGTCCGAGCAGTACTTC
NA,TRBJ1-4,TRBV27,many,CASSPRSLVSTNEKLFF,TGTGCCAGCAGTCCCCGGTCCCTCGTTTCAACTAATGAAAAACTGTTTTTT
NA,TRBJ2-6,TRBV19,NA,CASSIGRGMGANVLTF,TGTGCCAGTAGTATAGGGAGGGGGATGGGGGCCAACGTCCTGACTTTC
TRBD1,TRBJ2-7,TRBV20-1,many,CSAKQGFAYEQYF,TGCAGTGCTAAACAGGGGTTTGCCTACGAGCAGTACTTC
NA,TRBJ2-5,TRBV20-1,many,CSARTNLGEETQYF,TGCAGTGCTAGGACGAACTTGGGCGAGGAGACCCAGTACTTC
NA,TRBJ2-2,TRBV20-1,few,CSAKANTGELFF,TGCAGTGCTAAAGCTAACACCGGGGAGCTGTTTTTT
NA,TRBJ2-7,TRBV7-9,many,CASSPPGPESMEQYF,TGTGCCAGCAGTCCCCCGGGACCGGAAAGTATGGAGCAGTACTTC
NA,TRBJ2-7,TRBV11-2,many,CASSPPGETYEQYF,TGTGCCAGCAGCCCCCCCGGGGAAACCTACGAGCAGTACTTC
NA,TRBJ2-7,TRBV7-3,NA,CASSLNPGEGYEQYF,TGTGCCAGCAGCTTAAATCCGGGAGAAGGGTACGAGCAGTACTTC
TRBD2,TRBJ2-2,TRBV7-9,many,CASSLSLAVHTGELFF,TGTGCCAGCAGCTTAAGTCTAGCGGTACACACCGGGGAGCTGTTTTTT
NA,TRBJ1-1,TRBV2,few,CASSEASGYEAFF,TGTGCCAGCAGTGAAGCTTCAGGCTACGAAGCTTTCTTT
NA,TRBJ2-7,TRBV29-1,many,CSVEVYTEWYF,TGCAGCGTTGAAGTGTACACCGAGTGGTACTTC
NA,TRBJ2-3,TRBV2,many,CASRSDSGGPDTQYF,TGTGCCAGCAGGTCGGACTCCGGAGGCCCAGATACGCAGTATTTT
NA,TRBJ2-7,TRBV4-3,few,CASSQDRTTASYEQYF,TGCGCCAGCAGCCAAGATAGGACAACTGCTTCCTACGAGCAGTACTTC
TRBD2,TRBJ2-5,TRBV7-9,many,CASSRRTSDPEGETQYF,TGTGCCAGCAGCCGCCGGACTAGCGACCCCGAGGGAGAGACCCAGTACTTC